What follows describes a single T cell receptor (beta chain). No antigen is known for it. This CDR3 has 12 amino acids. The V and J ends lost 6 bases and 6 bases respectively, with 12 bases between them. Together with a sample-barcoded 5' primer, a J-beta primer mix was included in a second PCR lasting about 7 to 11 cycles. TCRdb re-derived calls from the 5' RACE reads in MiXCR, one entry per CDR3 protein. The sample contains 1,300,000 or so distinct CDR3 sequences, approximately 59% of which appear only once. Each donor had 8.5 to 10 milliliters of peripheral blood drawn. This sample is part of a study of blood T cells in healthy people across ages. Study-level results: Estimated diversity that came from one million T cells was considered an underestimate.

The rearrangement links TRBV12-3 or TRBV12-4 to TRBJ2-7, with unresolved D. This clonotype was obtained from a man aged 18 to 30 in good health. Material for sequencing was blood. CDR3 protein: CASSLSPSEQYF. CDR3 DNA sequence: TGTGCCAGCAGCCTTAGCCCCTCCGAGCAGTACTTC.